This TCR beta chain was obtained from a study of OX40 agonist ivuxolimab in advanced cancers. Study-wide context: Checkpoint inhibitors had been given previously to under 50% of patients. Overall study results and limits: Some patients without response likewise showed low normalized clonal expansion.

Libraries were prepared by immunoSEQ multiplex PCR; TCRdb keeps only in-frame clonotypes and omits some of them. Of around 10,000 clones listed, 76% are singletons. To note about this clone: The antigen is undetermined.

Specimen: CD4+ or CD8+ T cells sorted from blood, collected in a trial of the OX40 agonist ivuxolimab. This sequence was found in an adult with an advanced solid tumor such as melanoma, head and neck, liver or kidney cancer.

CDR3 nucleotides: TGTGCCTGGATTCCCCCGGGACAGGAGATCACCGGGGAGCTGTTTTTT. Protein sequence: CAWIPPGQEITGELFF. The J gene is TRBJ2-2, the V gene TRBV30, with 8 bases matching TRBD1. The length of the CDR3 is 16 residues. Trimming took 4 bases from V and 4 from J; bases not matched to a gene: 11. CDR1 GTSNPN and CDR2 SVGIG come from the germline V gene (reference sequence).